The 28 T cell receptor beta chains listed next were all sequenced from one sample in a study of CD8+CD57+ T cells in acquired aplastic anemia. Selection for sequencing was limited to patients who had shown CD8+CD57+ cell expansion by flow cytometry. Genomic DNA, serving as template, underwent TCR beta VDJ and CDR3 profiling. MiXCR was run by TCRdb on the reads, yielding one entry per CDR3 protein. Of 80,000 to 100,000 distinct CDR3 sequences listed, about 63% are singletons. Sequenced sample: sorted CD4+, CD8+, or CD8+CD57+ T cells (not recorded which) from PBMCs. The receptor set was obtained from a human donor with aplastic anemia.

The V gene is TRBV6-4, the J gene TRBJ1-1; D uncertain. Germline CDR1 is MRHNA and CDR2 is SNTAGT. Trimming took off 4 bases at V and 7 bases at J, with 13 bases between the two ends. The CDR3 totals 13 residues. The CDR3, as DNA: TGTGCCAGCAGTGCTGTAGTTGATGGTGAAGCTTTCTTT. As protein: CASSAVVDGEAFF.

The gene calls are TRBV15 and TRBJ2-6; D perhaps matches TRBD1 (6 bases). V dropped 4 bases and J dropped 3 bases, with 10 bases sitting between them. Germline CDR1 reads LNHNV; CDR2 reads YYDKDF (reference sequence). CDR3 size: 15 residues. In DNA, the CDR3 is TGTGCCACCAGCAACAGGGCCGATGGGGCCAACGTCCTGACTTTC. Its translation is CATSNRADGANVLTF.

The chain uses TRBV20-1 and TRBJ2-7; 8 nucleotides match TRBD2. Germline V gives CDR1 DFQATT, CDR2 SNEGSKA (reference sequence). V was pared by 3 bases and J by 5 bases, with 12 bases of the junction left unmatched. The CDR3 loop spans 15 amino acids. CDR3 region: CSASGRLAGSNEQYF. The CDR3 region has the DNA TGCAGTGCTAGTGGTCGTCTAGCGGGTAGTAACGAGCAGTACTTC.

As regards this clonotype: The CDR3 end shows no conserved phenylalanine or tryptophan, and so a read error is likely. This chain uses TRBV15 with TRBJ2-7; 9 bases agree with TRBD1. The CDR3 consists of 16 residues. Trimming cost V 1 base and J 3 bases; bases outside gene matches: 7. The V gene's germline CDR1 is LNHNV and CDR2 YYDKDF (reference sequence). The CDR3 sequence is CATSRALGQGNYEQYL. CDR3 nucleotides: TGTGCCACCAGCAGAGCCCTGGGACAGGGAAACTACGAGCAGTACCTC.

V gene TRBV9 combines with J gene TRBJ2-3, with a weak D call TRBD2 (6 bases). The germline V gene has CDR1 SGDLS and CDR2 YYNGEE. The V end lost 0 bases, the J end lost 2 bases, and 13 bases lay between the germline ends. This CDR3 spans 16 amino acids. Here the CDR3 reads CASSVVVGGPTDTQYF. Here the CDR3 DNA reads TGTGCCAGCAGCGTAGTTGTCGGGGGACCCACAGATACGCAGTATTTT.

The J gene is TRBJ2-5, the V gene TRBV7-3, with 14 bases identical to TRBD2. The CDR3 consists of 16 residues. With 4 bases clipped from V and 5 bases from J, the junction kept 6 bases outside the gene matches. CDR1 is SGHTA, CDR2 FQGTGA, per germline. The CDR3 bases are TGTGCCAGCAGCTCCGGGACTAGCGGGGGTGCGGAGACCCAGTACTTC. Amino acid sequence: CASSSGTSGGAETQYF.

The gene calls are TRBV10-1 and TRBJ2-7; D is unresolved. The CDR3 has 11 amino acids. Germline assignment: CDR1 WNHNN and CDR2 SYGVQD (reference sequence). V lost 5 bases, J lost 4 bases, and 6 bases lay in between. CDR3 nucleotides: TGCGCCAGCAGTATGGGATACGAGCAGTACTTC. Protein: CASSMGYEQYF.

The rearrangement links TRBV11-3 to TRBJ2-5; D possibly corresponds to TRBD2 (5 bases). V was pared by 6 bases and J by 6 bases, with 14 bases between. Germline CDR1 and CDR2: SGHNT and YENEEA. The CDR3 loop spans 13 amino acids. The CDR3 DNA follows: TGTGCCAGCAGGTCCACCGGGATGCAGACCCAGTACTTC. It translates to CASRSTGMQTQYF.

The V call is TRBV20-1, the J call TRBJ1-2; 7 bases line up with TRBD1. In germline, CDR1 is DFQATT, CDR2 SNEGSKA (reference sequence). The junction had 12 bases not matched to a gene; V was cut back by 3 bases and J by 2 bases. The CDR3 loop spans 16 amino acids. CDR3 protein: CSARDDREGVNYGYTF. In DNA, the CDR3 is TGCAGTGCTAGGGATGACAGGGAGGGAGTCAACTATGGCTACACCTTC.

The chain couples TRBV19 to TRBJ1-5, with D perhaps matching TRBD2 (6 bases). The J call could be wrong; TRBJ2-3 is a better fit for the DNA end. Germline CDR1 is LNHDA and CDR2 is SQIVND (reference sequence). The CDR3 runs 14 residues. CDR3 amino acids: CASYGGTKGDTQYF. The CDR3 bases are TGTGCCAGTTATGGGGGGACCAAGGGAGATACGCAGTATTTT.

This clonotype was recorded only once. A junction boundary mismatches the germline segment, possibly from a read error. J is TRBJ1-1 and V is TRBV20-1; D is possibly TRBD1 (5 bases). CDR1 and CDR2 (germline): DFQATT, SNEGSKA (reference sequence). The CDR3 runs to 13 residues. The CDR3 loop is CSARGRMNTEALF. As DNA, the CDR3 is TGCAGTGCTAGGGGACGAATGAACACTGAAGCTCTCTTT.

This chain uses TRBV2 with TRBJ1-1; D unclear. From germline, CDR1 is SNHLY and CDR2 FYNNEI. The V and J ends lost 8 bases and 6 bases respectively, with 13 bases between them. The CDR3 has 12 residues. The CDR3 DNA sequence: TGTGCCAGCCCGAGAGGAGAGGCTGAAGCTTTCTTT. It codes for CASPRGEAEAFF.

This clonotype was observed a single time. J is TRBJ2-1 and V is TRBV11-2; 11 bases fit TRBD2. The CDR3 consists of 14 residues. Looked up from germline, CDR1 is SGHAT and CDR2 is FQNNGV. J was trimmed by 8 bases and V by 6 bases; bases with no gene match: 6. The CDR3 DNA sequence: TGTGCCAGCAGGGAGACTAGCGGGATTGATGAGCAGTTCTTC. As protein: CASRETSGIDEQFF. Drawing the rest from reference TRBV11-2 and TRBJ2-1, the complete variable domain is EAGVAQSPRYKIIEKRQSVAFWCNPISGHATLYWYQQILGQGPKLLIQFQNNGVVDDSQLPKDRFSAERLKGVDSTLKIQPAKLEDSAVYLCASRETSGIDEQFFGPGTRLTVL.

CDR3: CASSKTSGGAGDTQYF. The CDR3 bases are TGTGCCAGCAGCAAAACTAGCGGGGGGGCCGGAGATACGCAGTATTTT. The V call is TRBV7-3, the J call TRBJ2-3, with 13 bases aligning to TRBD2. Trimming cost V 5 bases and J 5 bases; bases outside gene matches: 7. CDR1 and CDR2 (germline): SGHTA, FQGTGA. The CDR3 spans 16 residues.

The chain uses TRBV29-1 and TRBJ2-2, with 7 bases aligning to TRBD1. CDR3 length equals 16 residues. With V trimmed by 2 bases and J by 0 bases, 6 bases remained unmatched. Per the germline V gene, CDR1 is SQVTM and CDR2 is ANQGSEA. CDR3 DNA sequence: TGCAGCGTTGAACTCACAGGGGAATCGAACACCGGGGAGCTGTTTTTT. It yields the protein CSVELTGESNTGELFF.

This clonotype was recorded a few times. This rearrangement joins TRBV7-2 to TRBJ2-5; 7 bases align to TRBD2. CDR1 and CDR2 from the germline V gene are SGHTA and FQGNSA. With V trimmed by 4 bases and J by 2 bases, 4 bases remained unmatched. The CDR3 spans 14 residues. The CDR3 bases are TGTGCCAGCAGCTGGATCGGGGGGCAAGAGACCCAGTACTTC. Protein: CASSWIGGQETQYF.

This clonotype was observed a handful of times. The CDR3 nucleotides read TGCAGCGGGGTTAAGGCGCCACTCGTAGACACTGAAGCTTTCTTT. It specifies CSGVKAPLVDTEAFF. J is TRBJ1-1 and V is TRBV29-1; D ambiguous. Germline V gene data show CDR1 as SQVTM and CDR2 as ANQGSEA. The CDR3 length is 15 residues. The germline V and J ends were trimmed by 7 bases and 3 bases, with 21 bases remaining between them. Full variable domain (remainder filled in from reference TRBV29-1 and TRBJ1-1): SAVISQKPSRDICQRGTSLTIQCQVDSQVTMMFWYRQQPGQSLTLIATANQGSEATYESGFVIDKFPISRPNLTFSTLTVSNMSPEDSSIYLCSGVKAPLVDTEAFFGQGTRLTVV.

This chain uses TRBV19 with TRBJ1-2; 7 nucleotides match TRBD1. The CDR3 has 12 amino acids. The germline V gene encodes CDR1 LNHDA and CDR2 SQIVND (reference sequence). The junction had 3 bases not matched to a gene; V was cut back by 7 bases and J by 4 bases. The CDR3 protein is CASTDRSYGYTF. Written as DNA, the CDR3 is TGTGCCAGTACGGACAGGAGCTATGGCTACACCTTC.

V gene TRBV15 combines with J gene TRBJ2-1; TRBD2 agrees at 7 bases. The CDR3 is 13 residues long. Per the germline V gene, CDR1 is LNHNV and CDR2 is YYDKDF (reference sequence). V shed 7 bases, J shed 9 bases, and the junction held 9 bases outside the gene matches. The CDR3 protein is CATTSGGRSEQFF. DNA of the CDR3: TGTGCCACCACCTCGGGAGGACGCAGTGAGCAGTTCTTC.

The chain has TRBV10-2 and TRBJ2-1; 8 positions agree with TRBD2. J lost 5 bases, V lost 4 bases, and 1 base had no gene match. Germline-derived CDR1 and CDR2 are WSHSY and SAAADI. The CDR3 consists of 13 residues. CDR3 in amino acids: CASSAGGHNEQFF. In DNA form, the CDR3 reads TGCGCCAGCAGTGCGGGGGGGCACAATGAGCAGTTCTTC.

The table lists this clonotype with a few counts. The genes are TRBV7-2 and TRBJ1-2; D is uncertain. Germline CDR1 reads SGHTA; CDR2 reads FQGNSA. CDR3 length: 12 residues. Trimming took off 1 base at V and 8 bases at J, with 8 bases between the two ends. The CDR3, as DNA: TGTGCCAGCAGCTTAGAGATGGGGGGCTACACCTTC. Protein: CASSLEMGGYTF. Full variable domain (outside the CDR3, taken from reference TRBV7-2 and TRBJ1-2): GAGVSQSPSNKVTEKGKDVELRCDPISGHTALYWYRQSLGQGLEFLIYFQGNSAPDKSGLPSDRFSAERTGGSVSTLTIQRTQQEDSAVYLCASSLEMGGYTFGSGTRLTVV.

The chain couples TRBV10-2 to TRBJ2-5; D perhaps matches TRBD1 (6 bases). V was shortened by 6 bases and J by 7 bases, with 15 bases between the two germline ends. CDR3 length: 13 residues. Germline V gene data show CDR1 as WSHSY and CDR2 as SAAADI. The CDR3, as DNA: TGCGCCAGCAGCCAGGGGTTTGGAGGGACCCAGTACTTC. It translates to CASSQGFGGTQYF.

The chain employs TRBV12-3 or TRBV12-4 and TRBJ2-7; D not resolved. Trimming stripped 2 bases from V and 2 bases from J, with 10 bases between. The CDR3 consists of 14 residues. The CDR3 spells CASSLRAEAYEQYF. The CDR3 DNA is TGTGCCAGCAGTTTAAGGGCAGAGGCCTACGAGCAGTACTTC.

The rearrangement links TRBV27 to TRBJ1-2; no reliable D call. Between the trimmed V and J ends, which lost 4 bases and 0 bases, there was a span of 15 bases. Germline V lookup: CDR1 MNHEY, CDR2 SMNVEV (reference sequence). The CDR3 covers 16 residues. The CDR3 region has the DNA TGTGCCAGCAGTTCTCGTGAGGACTATTCTAACTATGGCTACACCTTC. Its translation: CASSSREDYSNYGYTF.

This chain connects TRBV29-1 to TRBJ1-1; D possibly corresponds to TRBD1 (6 bases). The CDR3 is made up of 13 amino acids. V lost 6 bases and J lost 7, with 18 bases in between. Per germline, CDR1 SQVTM and CDR2 ANQGSEA. CDR3: CSVETGPELEAFF. CDR3 nucleotide sequence: TGCAGCGTGGAGACAGGTCCAGAGCTTGAAGCTTTCTTT. The variable domain in full, with the rest retrieved from reference TRBV29-1 and TRBJ1-1, is SAVISQKPSRDICQRGTSLTIQCQVDSQVTMMFWYRQQPGQSLTLIATANQGSEATYESGFVIDKFPISRPNLTFSTLTVSNMSPEDSSIYLCSVETGPELEAFFGQGTRLTVV.

This clonotype was counted once. The rearrangement uses TRBV10-3 and TRBJ2-5; 11 nucleotides line up with TRBD1. This CDR3 region has 14 residues. Trimming took 10 bases from V and 3 from J; bases not matched to a gene: 7. Germline lookup yields CDR1 ENHRY and CDR2 SYGVKD. CDR3 protein: CATLGTGGKETQYF. The CDR3 coding sequence is TGTGCCACCCTCGGGACAGGGGGGAAAGAGACCCAGTACTTC.

CDR3 sequence reads: CAISDLAGEFF. Written as DNA, the CDR3 is TGTGCCATCAGTGACCTAGCGGGGGAGTTCTTC. The V gene is TRBV10-3, the J gene TRBJ2-1; 10 nucleotides agree with TRBD2. This CDR3 is 11 amino acids long. V lost 3 bases, J lost 14 bases, and 1 base stayed unmatched. CDR1 ENHRY and CDR2 SYGVKD come from the germline V gene.

The chain combines TRBV2 with TRBJ2-1, with TRBD2 matching 8 bases. Germline assignment: CDR1 SNHLY and CDR2 FYNNEI. This CDR3 contains 15 residues. After removal of 2 bases from V and 8 bases from J, the junction contained 8 bases not matched to a gene. The CDR3 protein is CASSERAGGIYEQFF. As DNA, the CDR3 is TGTGCCAGCAGTGAAAGGGCGGGGGGTATATATGAGCAGTTCTTC.